The 8 T cell receptor beta chains below come from one sample, sequenced in a study of Ad26.COV2.S vaccination and SARS-CoV-2 variants. The method was immunoSEQ multiplex PCR; TCRdb's version includes in-frame clones alone and lacks a portion of them. The top ten clones hold approximately 1.6% of a sample with more than 400,000 clones, approximately 90% of them seen once. Treatment here: some 20 received Ad26.COV2.S at low or high dose, single or two shots; about 5 received placebo; per-sample allocation not given. Specimens were obtained on day 63 following the first vaccine or placebo injection. Sequenced material: peripheral blood, taken in a trial of Ad26.COV2.S vaccine versus placebo. Every receptor here comes from a person between 18 and 59 years old who received the Ad26.COV2.S COVID-19 vaccine or a placebo.

V usage is TRBV6-2 or TRBV6-3 and J usage is TRBJ2-1, with 7 bases identical to TRBD2. Germline V gene data show CDR1 as MNHEY and CDR2 as SVGEGT. The CDR3 extends over 17 amino acids. V lost 6 bases, J lost 7 bases, and 18 bases stayed unmatched. The CDR3 loop is CASSTRIKPTSWNEQFF. CDR3 nucleotides: TGTGCCAGCAGCACTCGCATCAAACCGACTAGCTGGAATGAGCAGTTCTTC.

Concerning this clone itself: The sample contains more than one DNA sequence encoding this CDR3. The J gene is TRBJ2-7, the V gene TRBV7-2; D is perhaps TRBD2 (5 bases). The V end lost 1 base, the J end lost 3 bases, and 10 bases lay between the germline ends. Germline V lookup: CDR1 SGHTA, CDR2 FQGNSA. This CDR3 spans 14 amino acids. The CDR3 reads CASSLVTGSYEQYF. The CDR3 DNA follows: TGTGCCAGCAGCTTAGTCACGGGAAGCTACGAGCAGTACTTC.

The rearrangement links TRBV24-1 to TRBJ2-7; 8 bases are a match to TRBD1. This CDR3 is 15 amino acids long. V shed 4 bases and J 3 bases; nucleotides not matched to a gene: 7. Germline CDR1 and CDR2: KGHDR and SFDVKD. This CDR3 is CATSEGGQGLYEQYF. In nucleotides, the CDR3 is TGTGCCACCAGTGAAGGCGGACAGGGACTCTACGAGCAGTACTTC.

The V gene is TRBV6-6, the J gene TRBJ2-5; 7 nucleotides agree with TRBD1. The CDR3 covers 15 residues. With V trimmed by 2 bases and J by 1 base, 4 bases remained unmatched. The germline V gene has CDR1 MNHNY and CDR2 SVGAGI (reference sequence). Written as DNA, the CDR3 is TGTGCCAGCAGTTACGGGACAGATGGCCAAGAGACCCAGTACTTC. Protein: CASSYGTDGQETQYF.

The gene calls are TRBV6-6 and TRBJ1-1; no reliable D call. Between the trimmed V and J ends, which lost 9 bases and 0 bases, there was a span of 5 bases. The CDR3 sequence is 11 residues long. Per germline, CDR1 MNHNY and CDR2 SVGAGI (reference sequence). The CDR3 reads CASRVNTEAFF. In DNA form, the CDR3 reads TGTGCCAGTCGAGTGAACACTGAAGCTTTCTTT.

The chain combines TRBV5-3 with TRBJ2-2, with D possibly being TRBD1 (6 bases). TRBV5-3 is filed as an ORF, its function uncertain. The CDR3 spans 13 residues. V gave up 2 bases and J gave up 5 bases, with 7 bases separating them. The CDR3 region is CARSLQGTGELFF. CDR3 DNA: TGTGCCAGAAGCTTACAGGGTACCGGGGAGCTGTTTTTT.

CDR3 nucleotide sequence: TGTGCCACCCTAGGACAGAGTTTTTATGGCTACACCTTC. Amino acid sequence: CATLGQSFYGYTF. V and J are TRBV19 and TRBJ1-2; the D gene is possibly TRBD1 (6 bases). CDR1 is LNHDA and CDR2 is SQIVND in the germline V gene (reference sequence). Deletions cut 10 bases from V and 5 bases from J, with 17 bases between. There are 13 residues in the CDR3.

V usage is TRBV27 and J usage is TRBJ2-3; 8 positions match TRBD1. The germline V gene has CDR1 MNHEY and CDR2 SMNVEV (reference sequence). Trimming took 8 bases from V and 3 from J; bases not matched to a gene: 13. The CDR3 length is 16 residues. CDR3: CASSFRRTGLTDTQYF. CDR3 nucleotide sequence: TGTGCCAGCTCATTCCGACGGACAGGGTTAACAGATACGCAGTATTTT.